This T cell receptor beta chain was identified during a study of graft-versus-host responses after intestinal transplantation. The CDR3 totals 12 residues. Germline CDR1 and CDR2: SGHDT and YYEEEE. Trimming cost V 3 bases and J 3 bases, with 4 bases left between them. The method was immunoSEQ multiplex PCR; TCRdb's version includes in-frame clones alone and lacks a portion of them. The sample holds about 90,000 clones, 80% to 95% seen once. Concerning this clone itself: Its antigen remains unidentified.

Sequencing used unstimulated CD8+ T cells sorted from spleen or lymph node cells, obtained before transplant. This clonotype was obtained from a human donor who was the organ donor for an intestinal transplant. The chain has TRBV5-6 and TRBJ2-1; D unresolved. CDR3 protein: CASSSLYNEQFF. DNA of the CDR3: TGTGCCAGCAGCTCTCTCTACAATGAGCAGTTCTTC. Variable domain in full (rest from reference TRBV5-6 and TRBJ2-1): DAGVTQSPTHLIKTRGQQVTLRCSPKSGHDTVSWYQQALGQGPQFIFQYYEEEERQRGNFPDRFSGHQFPNYSSELNVNALLLGDSALYLCASSSLYNEQFFGPGTRLTVL.